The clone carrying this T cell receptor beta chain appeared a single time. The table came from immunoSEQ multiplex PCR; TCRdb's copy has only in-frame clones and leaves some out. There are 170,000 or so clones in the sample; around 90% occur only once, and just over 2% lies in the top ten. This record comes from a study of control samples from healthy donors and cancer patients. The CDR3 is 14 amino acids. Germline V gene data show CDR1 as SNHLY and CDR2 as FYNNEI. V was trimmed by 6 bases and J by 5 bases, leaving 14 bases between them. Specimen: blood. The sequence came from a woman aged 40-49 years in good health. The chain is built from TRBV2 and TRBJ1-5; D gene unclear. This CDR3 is CASRAGMGDQPQHF. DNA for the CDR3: TGTGCCAGCAGGGCAGGAATGGGAGATCAGCCCCAGCATTTT.